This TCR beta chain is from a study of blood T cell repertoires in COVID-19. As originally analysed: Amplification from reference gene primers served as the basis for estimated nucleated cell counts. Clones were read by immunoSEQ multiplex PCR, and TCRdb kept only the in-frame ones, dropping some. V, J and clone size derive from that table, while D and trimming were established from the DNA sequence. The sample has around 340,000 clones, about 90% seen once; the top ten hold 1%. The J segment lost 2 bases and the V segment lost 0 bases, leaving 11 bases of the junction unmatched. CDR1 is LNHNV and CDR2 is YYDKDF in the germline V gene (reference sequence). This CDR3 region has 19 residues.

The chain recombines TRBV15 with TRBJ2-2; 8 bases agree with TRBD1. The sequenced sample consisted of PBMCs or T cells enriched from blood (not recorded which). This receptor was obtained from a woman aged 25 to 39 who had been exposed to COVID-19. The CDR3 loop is CATSRDGPKDRVNTGELFF. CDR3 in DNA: TGTGCCACCAGCAGAGATGGACCTAAGGACAGGGTTAACACCGGGGAGCTGTTTTTT.